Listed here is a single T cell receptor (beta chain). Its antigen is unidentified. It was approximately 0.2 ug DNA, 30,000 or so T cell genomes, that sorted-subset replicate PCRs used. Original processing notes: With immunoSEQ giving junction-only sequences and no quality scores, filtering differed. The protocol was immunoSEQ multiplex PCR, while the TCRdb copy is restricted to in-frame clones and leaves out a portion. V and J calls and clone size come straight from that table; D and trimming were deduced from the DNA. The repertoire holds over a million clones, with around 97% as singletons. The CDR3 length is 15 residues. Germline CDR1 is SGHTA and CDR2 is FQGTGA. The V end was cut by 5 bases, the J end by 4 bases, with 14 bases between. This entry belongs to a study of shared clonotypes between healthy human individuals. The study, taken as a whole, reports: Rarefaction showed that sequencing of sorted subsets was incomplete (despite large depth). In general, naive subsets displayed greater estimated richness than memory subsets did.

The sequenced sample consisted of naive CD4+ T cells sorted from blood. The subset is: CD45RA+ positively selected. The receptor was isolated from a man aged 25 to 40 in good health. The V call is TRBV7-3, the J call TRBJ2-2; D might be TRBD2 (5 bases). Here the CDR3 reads CASSPRGRPTGELFF. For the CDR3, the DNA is TGTGCCAGCAGCCCCCGAGGGAGACCCACCGGGGAGCTGTTTTTT.